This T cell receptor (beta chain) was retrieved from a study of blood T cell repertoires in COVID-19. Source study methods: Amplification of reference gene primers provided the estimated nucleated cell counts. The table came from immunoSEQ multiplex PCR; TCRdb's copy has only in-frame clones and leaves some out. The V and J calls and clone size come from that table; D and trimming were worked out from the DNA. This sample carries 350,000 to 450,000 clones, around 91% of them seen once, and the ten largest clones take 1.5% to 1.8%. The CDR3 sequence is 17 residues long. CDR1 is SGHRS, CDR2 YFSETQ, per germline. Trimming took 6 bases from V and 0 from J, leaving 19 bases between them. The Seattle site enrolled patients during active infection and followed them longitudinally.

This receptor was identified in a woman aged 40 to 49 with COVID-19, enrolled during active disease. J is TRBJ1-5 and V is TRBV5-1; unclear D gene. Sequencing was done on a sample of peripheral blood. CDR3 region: CASKPGSGMNSNQPQHF. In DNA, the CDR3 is TGCGCCAGCAAACCAGGCTCGGGGATGAATAGCAATCAGCCCCAGCATTTT.